The present T cell receptor beta chain was sequenced within a study of vaccination effects on CD4 cells after COVID-19. Ahead of sequencing, the ViraFEST assay grew antigen-specific CD4+ T cells using viral peptide pools. Having been cultured for 10 days, the cells underwent CD4+ T cell isolation. Either the BNT162b2 or mRNA-1273 vaccine was given to participants in two doses. Sequenced by immunoSEQ multiplex PCR; TCRdb stores in-frame clones only, minus some. The sample yields tens of thousands of clones, approximately 82% seen once. This CDR3 is 16 amino acids long. The V gene's germline CDR1 is MGHRA and CDR2 YSYEKL. V dropped 5 bases and J dropped 5; count of bases not matched to a gene: 5. As concerns this clone: Its specificity is unknown.

The sequencing here drew on CD4+ T cells from PBMCs cultured with HCoV-NL63 spike peptides, taken after COVID-19 vaccination. The chain carries TRBV4-1 and TRBJ2-2; 13 bases match TRBD2. The receptor comes from a human donor who received a COVID-19 vaccine. Some clones in this sample may be carry-over from other donors' samples. CDR3 region: CASSYGLAGETGELFF. CDR3 in DNA: TGCGCCAGCAGCTACGGACTAGCGGGAGAGACCGGGGAGCTGTTTTTT.